The 18 T cell receptor beta chains listed next were all sequenced from one sample in a study of T cells in narcolepsy. Profiled with immunoSEQ multiplex PCR; TCRdb holds only in-frame clones, not every one. The sample includes roughly 40,000 clones, under 85% seen only once; the top ten take approximately 1.6%. Sequencing input: CD45RA- memory CD4+ T cells from PBMCs. All receptors come from a human donor with narcolepsy.

V usage is TRBV30 and J usage is TRBJ1-1; D is unclear. CDR1 is GTSNPN and CDR2 is SVGIG in the germline V gene (reference sequence). The CDR3 extends over 11 amino acids. V was shortened by 0 bases and J by 6 bases, with 5 bases between the two germline ends. The CDR3, as DNA: TGTGCCTGGAGTGTAGGTCCTGAAGCTTTCTTT. Amino acid sequence: CAWSVGPEAFF.

In its sample, this clone was seen once. The chain combines TRBV2 with TRBJ2-7, with TRBD2 identical over 10 bases. Germline CDR1 SNHLY, CDR2 FYNNEI. This CDR3 is built from 15 residues. The trim removed 6 bases at V and 3 bases at J, leaving 8 bases unmatched. The CDR3 DNA sequence: TGTGCCAGCAGGGGTCCTAGCGGGGGACTCTACGAGCAGTACTTC. Its protein product is CASRGPSGGLYEQYF.

The V call is TRBV27, the J call TRBJ2-5; TRBD1 is a possible D gene (6 bases). The CDR3 covers 12 residues. Trimming pared 6 bases from V and 4 bases from J, leaving 9 bases between. Germline lookup yields CDR1 MNHEY and CDR2 SMNVEV (reference sequence). The CDR3 region has the DNA TGTGCCAGCAGGAGGGGGAGAGAGACCCAGTACTTC. Encoded protein: CASRRGRETQYF.

The chain recombines TRBV27 with TRBJ2-3; possibly TRBD1 or TRBD2 for D (5 bases each). Germline values: CDR1 MNHEY, CDR2 SMNVEV (reference sequence). Trimming pared 5 bases from V and 7 bases from J, leaving 13 bases between. This CDR3 has 13 amino acids. CDR3 region: CASSPDTGYTQYF. CDR3 nucleotide sequence: TGTGCCAGCAGTCCGGACACGGGGTATACGCAGTATTTT.

This clone was seen just once. CDR3 nucleotide sequence: TGTGCCTGGTGGGGGCGCGGGGCCAACGTCCTGACTTTC. Its translation: CAWWGRGANVLTF. This chain links TRBV30 with TRBJ2-6, with D possibly matching TRBD1 (6 bases). V was clipped by 5 bases and J by 4 bases, with 9 bases between them. The CDR3 sequence is 13 residues long. CDR1 is GTSNPN and CDR2 is SVGIG in the germline V gene (reference sequence). The complete variable domain, with remaining parts taken from reference TRBV30 and TRBJ2-6, reads SQTIHQWPATLVQPVGSPLSLECTVEGTSNPNLYWYRQAAGRGLQLLFYSVGIGQISSEVPQNLSASRPQDRQFILSSKKLLLSDSGFYLCAWWGRGANVLTFGAGSRLTVL.

This clone has only a few counts. The V call is TRBV28, the J call TRBJ1-2; TRBD1 aligns across 9 bases. The CDR3 has 15 residues. Germline V CDR1 and CDR2: MDHEN, SYDVKM. V shed 1 base, J shed 4 bases, and the junction held 4 bases outside the gene matches. Here the CDR3 reads CASSLSSTGGYGYTF. As DNA, the CDR3 is TGTGCCAGCAGTTTATCCTCGACAGGGGGCTATGGCTACACCTTC.

This clone occurred a few times. The chain couples TRBV7-2 to TRBJ2-1, with 9 nucleotides matching TRBD1. Germline CDR1 reads SGHTA; CDR2 reads FQGNSA. The CDR3 contains 15 residues. Trimming took 3 bases from V and 10 from J; bases not matched to a gene: 10. The CDR3 region is CASSFVGDRVREQFF. The CDR3, as DNA: TGTGCCAGCAGCTTCGTCGGGGACAGGGTTAGGGAGCAGTTCTTC.

The chain recombines TRBV6-5 with TRBJ2-3; D not certain. The V end was cut by 8 bases, the J end by 0 bases, with 6 bases between. The CDR3 loop spans 12 amino acids. Germline V gene lookup returns CDR1 MNHEY and CDR2 SVGAGI. The CDR3 loop reads CASLSSTDTQYF. The CDR3 coding sequence is TGTGCCAGCCTGTCTAGCACAGATACGCAGTATTTT.

This clone has only one observation. This sequence joins TRBV6-1 and TRBJ1-1; 9 nucleotides agree with TRBD1. The CDR3 totals 14 residues. The ends lost 5 bases at V and 10 bases at J; junction bases unmatched: 11. The V gene's germline CDR1 is MNHNS and CDR2 SASEGT. The CDR3 sequence: CASSPRGQGPGAFF. CDR3 DNA sequence: TGTGCCAGCAGTCCAAGAGGACAGGGGCCTGGAGCTTTCTTT.

The chain uses TRBV10-3 and TRBJ2-1; D possibly corresponds to TRBD1 (6 bases). Deletions cut 6 bases from V and 1 base from J, with 10 bases between. CDR1 is ENHRY, CDR2 SYGVKD, per germline. CDR3 length: 14 residues. In nucleotides, the CDR3 is TGTGCCATCAGCCTCAGGGGTTCCTACAATGAGCAGTTCTTC. Protein: CAISLRGSYNEQFF.

A single count supports this clone. CDR3 bases: TGTGCCATCAGCCCCGAGGCGGCCAATCAGCCCCAGCATTTT. Encoded protein: CAISPEAANQPQHF. The chain employs TRBV10-3 and TRBJ1-5, with no clear D. V was clipped by 6 bases and J by 3 bases, with 12 bases between them. The CDR3 sequence is 14 residues long. Per the germline V gene, CDR1 is ENHRY and CDR2 is SYGVKD.

The chain combines TRBV6-1 with TRBJ2-3; TRBD2 matches at 9 bases. J was trimmed by 5 bases and V by 4 bases; bases with no gene match: 10. Germline lookup yields CDR1 MNHNS and CDR2 SASEGT. The CDR3 runs to 16 residues. The CDR3 DNA follows: TGTGCCAGCAGTGCCCGGGGGGTGACTAGCGGAGATACGCAGTATTTT. Protein product: CASSARGVTSGDTQYF.

The chain uses TRBV19 and TRBJ1-2; D perhaps matches TRBD1 (6 bases). This CDR3 has 12 residues. Germline CDR1 reads LNHDA; CDR2 reads SQIVND (reference sequence). V lost 3 bases to trimming and J lost 7 bases, with 9 bases between them. The CDR3 protein is CASSIGGGGYTF. CDR3 coding DNA: TGTGCCAGTAGTATCGGAGGGGGTGGCTACACCTTC. The full variable domain, completed using reference TRBV19 and TRBJ1-2, is DGGITQSPKYLFRKEGQNVTLSCEQNLNHDAMYWYRQDPGQGLRLIYYSQIVNDFQKGDIAEGYSVSREKKESFPLTVTSAQKNPTAFYLCASSIGGGGYTFGSGTRLTVV.

The chain is built from TRBV2 and TRBJ2-3; D call uncertain. CDR3 size: 13 residues. Germline lookup yields CDR1 SNHLY and CDR2 FYNNEI. The ends were cut back, 5 bases at V and 6 bases at J, with 12 bases in the middle. The CDR3 sequence: CASSPDLGDTQYF. CDR3 nucleotide sequence: TGTGCCAGCAGTCCCGACTTGGGGGATACGCAGTATTTT. Complete variable domain (other parts from reference TRBV2 and TRBJ2-3): EPEVTQTPSHQVTQMGQEVILRCVPISNHLYFYWYRQILGQKVEFLVSFYNNEISEKSEIFDDQFSVERPDGSNFTLKIRSTKLEDSAMYFCASSPDLGDTQYFGPGTRLTVL.

The V and J genes are TRBV4-3 and TRBJ2-7, with 9 bases identical to TRBD2. Germline loops: CDR1 LGHNA, CDR2 YSLEER. The ends lost 1 base at V and 5 bases at J; junction bases unmatched: 3. This CDR3 comprises 14 residues. The CDR3: CASSQGLADDEQYF. In nucleotides, the CDR3 is TGCGCCAGCAGCCAAGGACTAGCGGACGACGAGCAGTACTTC.

The V gene is TRBV7-9, the J gene TRBJ2-1, with 8 bases lining up with TRBD1. V was pared by 5 bases and J by 8 bases, with 5 bases of the junction left unmatched. Germline V gives CDR1 SEHNR, CDR2 FQNEAQ (reference sequence). The CDR3 runs to 13 residues. The CDR3 reads CASSPSGGYEQFF. The CDR3 nucleotides read TGTGCCAGCAGCCCCTCAGGGGGCTATGAGCAGTTCTTC.

The chain has TRBV7-6 and TRBJ1-3; weak D call: TRBD1 (6 bases). The germline CDR1 and CDR2 sequences are SGHVS and FNYEAQ. The CDR3 is 15 amino acids. Trimming removed 2 bases at V and 3 bases at J, with 11 bases between. The CDR3 region is CASSLYQDSGNTIYF. CDR3 DNA sequence: TGTGCCAGCAGCTTATATCAGGACAGTGGAAACACCATATATTTT.

V is TRBV6-1 and J is TRBJ1-2; the D is unclear. V was clipped by 6 bases and J by 3 bases, with 11 bases between them. CDR1 is MNHNS, CDR2 SASEGT, per germline. This CDR3 region has 13 residues. CDR3 DNA: TGTGCCAGCAGGCCGGGAACGGACTATGGCTACACCTTC. Translation gives CASRPGTDYGYTF.